Reported below is one T cell receptor beta chain. Its antigen is undetermined. TCRB transcripts that were expressed got sequenced, as all of the isolated RNA had been reverse transcribed. TCRdb's copy holds only in-frame clones and misses some; the assay was immunoSEQ multiplex PCR. Altogether a few hundred thousand clones are present, approximately 28% being singletons, with the ten largest covering around 0.065%. This sample is drawn from a study of beta chain features in type 1 diabetes. The CDR3 consists of 15 residues. Deletions cut 4 bases from V and 0 bases from J, with 10 bases between. Germline values: CDR1 SGHTA, CDR2 FQGTGA. Findings and caveats of the study: It was not settled here whether HLA type affects TCRB rearrangement. PCR could preferentially amplify shorter templates, alike in patients and controls.

Input material: naive CD4+ T cells from blood. The TCR sequence derives from a man younger than 35 in good health. The chain has TRBV7-3 and TRBJ2-1; the D is unclear. CDR3 nucleotides: TGTGCCAGCAGCTCAAGGCGGAGCTCCTACAATGAGCAGTTCTTC. Amino acid sequence: CASSSRRSSYNEQFF.